The clone carrying this T cell receptor (beta chain) came up a few times. Using constant-segment primers, 5'RACE produced TCR alpha and TCR beta cDNA libraries carrying sample barcodes and UMIs. One entry per CDR3 protein results from TCRdb running MiXCR on the 5' RACE reads. The sample includes more than 450,000 distinct CDR3 sequences, about a sixth of them seen just once. This entry belongs to a study of T-cell memory formation after mild COVID-19. The CDR3 has 17 residues. Looked up from germline, CDR1 is SNHLY and CDR2 is FYNNEI. Germline trimming cut 6 bases from V and 5 bases from J; bases unmatched to any gene: 13.

The receptor was isolated from an adult woman who had mild COVID-19 (a few samples of this study predate the infection). Cell type and time point are not known. Sequenced: PBMCs or a T cell subset sorted from them (not recorded which). This chain links TRBV2 with TRBJ2-3; TRBD2 agrees at 11 bases. As DNA, the CDR3 is TGTGCCAGCAGCGATCCCAAGACTAGCGGGGTAGGAGATACGCAGTATTTT. Amino acid sequence: CASSDPKTSGVGDTQYF.